Sequencing of this T cell receptor beta chain was carried out in a study of Siglec-9 on CD8 T cells in melanoma. Notes on the study in general: In melanoma tumors, a Siglec-9-marked effector memory CD8+ subset reportedly appeared to accumulate.

Only in-frame clones appear in the TCRdb table, and some are missing; sequencing was by immunoSEQ multiplex PCR. The sample shows some 27,000 clones, less than 85% of them seen only once. To note about this clone: Its cognate antigen is unknown.

This CDR3 comprises 14 residues. Germline V gene lookup returns CDR1 SGHVS and CDR2 FNYEAQ. The V and J ends lost 3 bases and 1 base respectively, with 9 bases between them. This sequence was found in a human donor in good health. The material sequenced was Siglec-9- CD8+ T cells sorted from blood. This chain links TRBV7-6 with TRBJ1-1, with D possibly TRBD1 on 5 matching bases. Here the CDR3 reads CASSFQDKNTEAFF. The CDR3 DNA reads as TGTGCCAGCAGCTTTCAGGACAAGAACACTGAAGCTTTCTTT. Full variable domain (remainder filled in from reference TRBV7-6 and TRBJ1-1): GAGVSQSPRYKVTKRGQDVALRCDPISGHVSLYWYRQALGQGPEFLTYFNYEAQQDKSGLPNDRFSAERPEGSISTLTIQRTEQRDSAMYRCASSFQDKNTEAFFGQGTRLTVV.